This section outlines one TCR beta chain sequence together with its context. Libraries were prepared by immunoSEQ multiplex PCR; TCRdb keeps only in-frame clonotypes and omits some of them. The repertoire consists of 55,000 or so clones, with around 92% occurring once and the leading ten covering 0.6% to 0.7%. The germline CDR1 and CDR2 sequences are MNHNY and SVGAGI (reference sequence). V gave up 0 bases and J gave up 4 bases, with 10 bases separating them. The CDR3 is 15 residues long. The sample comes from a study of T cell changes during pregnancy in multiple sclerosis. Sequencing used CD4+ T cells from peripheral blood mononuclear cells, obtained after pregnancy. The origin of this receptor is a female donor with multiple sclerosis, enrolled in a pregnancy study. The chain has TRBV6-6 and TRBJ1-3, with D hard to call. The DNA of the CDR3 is TGTGCCAGCAGTTACTCGCCGCAGGCAGGAAACACCATATATTTT. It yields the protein CASSYSPQAGNTIYF.